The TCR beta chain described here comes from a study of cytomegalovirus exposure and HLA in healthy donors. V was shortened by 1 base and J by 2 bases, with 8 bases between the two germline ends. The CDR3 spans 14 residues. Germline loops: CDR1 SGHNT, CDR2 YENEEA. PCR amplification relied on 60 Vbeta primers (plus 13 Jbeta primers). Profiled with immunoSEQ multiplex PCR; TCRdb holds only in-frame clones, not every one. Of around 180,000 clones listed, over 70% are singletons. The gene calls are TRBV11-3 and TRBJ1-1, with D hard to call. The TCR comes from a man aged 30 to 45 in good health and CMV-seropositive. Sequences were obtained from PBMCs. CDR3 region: CASSLVRGNTEAFF. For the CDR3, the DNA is TGTGCCAGCAGCTTAGTACGCGGCAACACTGAAGCTTTCTTT.